Shown below are 8 T cell receptor beta chains from a single sample sequenced in a study of T cell repertoires in aging, cancer and after chemotherapy. A mixed TRB-A/B primer pool amplified rearranged TRB by multiplex touch-down PCR. Each CDR3 protein is one row after TCRdb ran MiXCR on the multiplex PCR reads. The sample consists of about 9,500 distinct CDR3 sequences, under 35% of them appearing once. The template was genomic DNA from peripheral blood, not RNA. Sequences were obtained from blood. These receptors were obtained from a human donor in good health.

The chain uses TRBV4-3 and TRBJ2-1; TRBD2 agrees at 9 bases. The CDR3 extends over 16 amino acids. In germline, CDR1 is LGHNA, CDR2 YSLEER. J lost 3 bases, V lost 1 base, and 4 bases had no gene match. CDR3 region: CASSQGSSGGYNEQFF. In nucleotides, the CDR3 is TGCGCCAGCAGCCAAGGGAGTAGCGGGGGCTACAATGAGCAGTTCTTC.

This clonotype has more than one count but fewer than ten. This chain uses TRBV18 with TRBJ1-3; D is unclear. Germline V CDR1 and CDR2: KGHSH, LQKENI. Trimming shortened V by 3 bases and J by 1 base, and 10 bases separated the two germline ends. This CDR3 is 15 amino acids long. CDR3 amino acids: CASSPQTGSGNTIYF. For the CDR3, the DNA is TGTGCCAGCTCACCGCAGACGGGATCTGGAAACACCATATATTTT. Drawing the rest from reference TRBV18 and TRBJ1-3, the complete variable domain is NAGVMQNPRHLVRRRGQEARLRCSPMKGHSHVYWYRQLPEEGLKFMVYLQKENIIDESGMPKERFSAEFPKEGPSILRIQQVVRGDSAAYFCASSPQTGSGNTIYFGEGSWLTVV.

In this sample, this clonotype turned up a few times. The chain links TRBV6-1 to TRBJ1-5; TRBD1 agrees at 9 bases. The CDR3 extends over 15 amino acids. After removal of 2 bases from V and 6 bases from J, the junction contained 5 bases not matched to a gene. CDR1 is MNHNS and CDR2 is SASEGT in the germline V gene. CDR3 sequence reads: CASSEPGQGVQPQHF. The DNA of the CDR3 is TGTGCCAGCAGTGAACCGGGACAGGGAGTTCAGCCCCAGCATTTT.

By share of the sample, this clonotype is medium-sized. This rearrangement joins TRBV7-2 to TRBJ2-3; 12 bases map to TRBD2. Germline values: CDR1 SGHTA, CDR2 FQGNSA. This CDR3 region has 15 residues. Losses at the gene ends were 8 bases for V and 5 bases for J; bases not matched to a gene: 8. CDR3 residues: CASQLAGGRGDTQYF. The DNA of the CDR3 is TGTGCCAGCCAGCTAGCGGGGGGGCGAGGAGATACGCAGTATTTT.

This clonotype was seen more than once but under ten times. The V and J genes are TRBV5-5 and TRBJ1-4; D perhaps matches TRBD1 (5 bases). Deletions cut 3 bases from V and 8 bases from J, with 20 bases between. Germline loops: CDR1 SGHKS, CDR2 YYEKEE (reference sequence). This CDR3 has 16 residues. CDR3 loop: CASSSGLLLGEEKLFF. CDR3 DNA: TGTGCCAGCAGCTCGGGACTTCTATTAGGTGAAGAAAAACTGTTTTTT.

This clonotype ranks as medium-sized. V gene TRBV15 combines with J gene TRBJ2-7; D remains unclear. This CDR3 has 14 residues. Germline-derived CDR1 and CDR2 are LNHNV and YYDKDF (reference sequence). V was trimmed by 0 bases and J by 5 bases, leaving 11 bases between them. The DNA for the CDR3 is TGTGCCACCAGCAGAGATAGGGTTGAGCACGAGCAGTACTTC. It translates to CATSRDRVEHEQYF.

The rearrangement uses TRBV20-1 and TRBJ2-5; perhaps D is TRBD1 or TRBD2 (6 bases each). The length of the CDR3 is 16 residues. The germline V and J ends were trimmed by 7 bases and 5 bases, with 26 bases remaining between them. CDR1 is DFQATT and CDR2 is SNEGSKA in the germline V gene (reference sequence). The CDR3 coding sequence is TGCAGTGGCCGAGGGGGGCAGGCGACCTTCGGGGAGACCCAGTACTTC. Translating gives CSGRGGQATFGETQYF.

This clonotype has just a few counts. The V and J genes are TRBV19 and TRBJ2-6; a possible D gene is TRBD1 (6 bases). The CDR3 sequence is 16 residues long. Trimming stripped 1 base from V and 5 bases from J, with 12 bases between. Germline lookup yields CDR1 LNHDA and CDR2 SQIVND (reference sequence). In nucleotides, the CDR3 is TGTGCCAGTAGTATAGTACCAGGGGCTTGGGCCAACGTCCTGACTTTC. Protein product: CASSIVPGAWANVLTF.